This is a list of T cell receptor beta chains from one sample in a study of monozygotic twins with inflammatory bowel disease. From the 5' RACE reads, TCRdb lists one entry per CDR3 protein and no DNA. This sample's table reports around 400,000 distinct CDR3 sequences. The sample taken for sequencing was blood. These receptors were collected from a human donor with ulcerative colitis or Crohn's disease, or a healthy co-twin of an affected twin (not recorded which). Both conserved end residues are part of each CDR3.

v_gene	j_gene	CDR3aa
TRBV3-1	TRBJ2-7	CASSQGLGTYEQYF
TRBV27	TRBJ2-1	CASIGGSIDEQFF
TRBV4-1	TRBJ2-7	CASSPGGQGIEQYF
TRBV4-3	TRBJ2-2	CASSQELRATGELFF
TRBV28	TRBJ2-1	CASSPGRESYNEQFF
TRBV6-1	TRBJ2-1	CASSEATALAGGGQFF
TRBV19	TRBJ1-4	CASSAGTARGRREKLFF
TRBV2	TRBJ2-7	CATHPGTGNGYEQYF
TRBV12-3/TRBV12-4	TRBJ2-2	CASSLWTSSNTGELFF
TRBV5-1	TRBJ1-2	CASSKVSQGNDYGYTF
TRBV20-1	TRBJ1-5	CSARDRARGWAQHF
TRBV27	TRBJ1-6	CASSPIDRVGTPLHF
TRBV9	TRBJ2-1	CASSSPPHGINEQFF
TRBV4-2	TRBJ2-7	CASSFSSGGEYEQYF
TRBV7-9	TRBJ2-1	CASSLNYREKFF
TRBV10-3	TRBJ2-1	CAISDANEQFF
TRBV4-1	TRBJ2-7	CASSQEGGVEQYF
TRBV6-2/TRBV6-3	TRBJ2-4	CATGRAKNIQYF
TRBV18	TRBJ1-5	CASSDQQGLNQPQHF
TRBV7-8	TRBJ1-5	CASSARDRGNQPQHF
TRBV6-2/TRBV6-3	TRBJ2-7	CASSDRVSYEQYF
TRBV5-4	TRBJ2-3	CASSSQRGTDTQYF
TRBV7-2	TRBJ2-3	CASSPPGPWDTQYF
TRBV18	TRBJ1-6	CASSPAEVENSPLHF
TRBV19	TRBJ1-2	CASALRTGGYGYTF